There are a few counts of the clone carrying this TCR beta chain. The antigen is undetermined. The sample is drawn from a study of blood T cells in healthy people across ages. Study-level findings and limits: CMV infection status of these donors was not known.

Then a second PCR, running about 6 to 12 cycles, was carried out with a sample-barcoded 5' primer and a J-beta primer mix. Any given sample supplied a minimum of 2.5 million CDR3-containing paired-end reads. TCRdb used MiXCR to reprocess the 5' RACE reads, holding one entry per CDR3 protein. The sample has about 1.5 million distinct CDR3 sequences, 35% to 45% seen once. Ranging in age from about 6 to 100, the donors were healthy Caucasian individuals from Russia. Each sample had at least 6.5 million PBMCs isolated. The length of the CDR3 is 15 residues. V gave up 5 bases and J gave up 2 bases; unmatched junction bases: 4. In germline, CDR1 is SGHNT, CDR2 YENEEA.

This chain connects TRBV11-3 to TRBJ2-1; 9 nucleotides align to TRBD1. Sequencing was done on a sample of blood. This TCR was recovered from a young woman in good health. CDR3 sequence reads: CASSTGQGTYNEQFF. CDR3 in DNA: TGTGCCAGCAGCACGGGACAGGGTACCTACAATGAGCAGTTCTTC.